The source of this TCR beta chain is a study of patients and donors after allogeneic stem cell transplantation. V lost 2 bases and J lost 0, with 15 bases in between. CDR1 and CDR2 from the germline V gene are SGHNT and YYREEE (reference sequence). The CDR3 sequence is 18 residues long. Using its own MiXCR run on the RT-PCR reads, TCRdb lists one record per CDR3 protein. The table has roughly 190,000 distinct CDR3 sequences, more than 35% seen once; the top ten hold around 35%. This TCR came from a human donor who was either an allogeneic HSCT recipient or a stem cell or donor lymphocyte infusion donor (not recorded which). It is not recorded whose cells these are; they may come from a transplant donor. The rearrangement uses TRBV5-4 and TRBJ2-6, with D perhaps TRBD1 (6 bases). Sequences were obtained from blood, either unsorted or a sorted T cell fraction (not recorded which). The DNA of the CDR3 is TGTGCCAGCAGCTTAGGAGCAGACAGGCCCTCTGGGGCCAACGTCCTGACTTTC. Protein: CASSLGADRPSGANVLTF.